The 28 T cell receptor beta chains presented below share a single source sample, sequenced in a study of siplizumab effects on memory and regulatory T cells (dated by TCRdb to the late 2010s). Libraries came from the immunoSEQ multiplex PCR assay. TCRdb provides this immuneACCESS table in a form limited to in-frame rearrangements. Some clones are lacking; in checked studies, under half of them reflect an unresolved V gene, and why the rest are absent is not known. In all, the sample holds about 100,000 clones, and less than 95% of those were seen once. The ten largest clones represent 1% to 1.5% of the sample. Sequenced: non-Treg CD4+ T cells sorted from blood. The cell subset or site label here, explained by the study, means: FACS-sorted unstimulated CD4+ non-regulatory T cells. All receptors derive from a human donor in good health.

This rearrangement joins TRBV5-4 to TRBJ2-2, with TRBD1 matching over 11 bases. Germline values: CDR1 SGHNT, CDR2 YYREEE (reference sequence). Trimming cost V 4 bases and J 5 bases; bases outside gene matches: 7. The CDR3 has 16 residues. CDR3 region: CASSPRTGGSTGELFF. In DNA form, the CDR3 reads TGTGCCAGCAGCCCGCGGACAGGGGGCAGTACCGGGGAGCTGTTTTTT.

V is TRBV27 and J is TRBJ1-2; a weak D match, TRBD1 (6 bases). Trimming cost V 2 bases and J 6 bases, with 16 bases left between them. The CDR3 is made up of 15 amino acids. Per the germline V gene, CDR1 is MNHEY and CDR2 is SMNVEV (reference sequence). The CDR3 DNA follows: TGTGCCAGCAGTTTAGAACCTGGACAGTTCGATGGCTACACCTTC. Protein product: CASSLEPGQFDGYTF.

The rearrangement uses TRBV19 and TRBJ2-7, with D perhaps TRBD1 (5 bases). Germline CDR1 and CDR2: LNHDA and SQIVND (reference sequence). Trimming left V 5 bases short and J 4 bases short, with 15 bases between. This CDR3 is built from 14 residues. The CDR3 DNA reads as TGTGCCAGTAGTTCGCAGGGATGGGGATACGAGCAGTACTTC. This translates into CASSSQGWGYEQYF. Combining the CDR3 with reference TRBV19 and TRBJ2-7 gives the whole variable domain DGGITQSPKYLFRKEGQNVTLSCEQNLNHDAMYWYRQDPGQGLRLIYYSQIVNDFQKGDIAEGYSVSREKKESFPLTVTSAQKNPTAFYLCASSSQGWGYEQYFGPGTRLTVT.

The chain carries TRBV7-2 and TRBJ2-7; 7 nucleotides align to TRBD2. CDR3 length equals 14 residues. The germline V gene has CDR1 SGHTA and CDR2 FQGNSA. V was clipped by 0 bases and J by 7 bases; unmatched bases: 6. CDR3: CASSLAGRAAEQYF. The CDR3 DNA follows: TGTGCCAGCAGCTTAGCAGGGAGGGCGGCAGAGCAGTACTTC. The full variable domain, in which reference TRBV7-2 and TRBJ2-7 provide the parts outside the CDR3, is GAGVSQSPSNKVTEKGKDVELRCDPISGHTALYWYRQSLGQGLEFLIYFQGNSAPDKSGLPSDRFSAERTGGSVSTLTIQRTQQEDSAVYLCASSLAGRAAEQYFGPGTRLTVT.

The V gene is TRBV19, the J gene TRBJ1-1, with a tentative D call TRBD1 (5 bases). The V gene's germline CDR1 is LNHDA and CDR2 SQIVND (reference sequence). This CDR3 spans 14 amino acids. Between the trimmed V and J ends, which lost 5 bases and 0 bases, there was a span of 10 bases. This chain's CDR3 is CASSGRGLNTEAFF. The CDR3 nucleotides are TGTGCCAGTAGTGGGAGGGGATTGAACACTGAAGCTTTCTTT.

The V and J genes are TRBV28 and TRBJ2-2, with TRBD2 matching 7 bases. Germline CDR1 reads MDHEN; CDR2 reads SYDVKM. The CDR3 is 15 residues long. The V and J ends lost 3 bases and 0 bases, in that order; junction bases with no gene match: 1. The CDR3 nucleotides read TGTGCCAGCAGTTTGGGAGGGACGAACACCGGGGAGCTGTTTTTT. This sequence encodes CASSLGGTNTGELFF. The complete variable domain, with remaining parts taken from reference TRBV28 and TRBJ2-2, reads DVKVTQSSRYLVKRTGEKVFLECVQDMDHENMFWYRQDPGLGLRLIYFSYDVKMKEKGDIPEGYSVSREKKERFSLILESASTNQTSMYLCASSLGGTNTGELFFGEGSRLTVL.

J is TRBJ2-7 and V is TRBV25-1; D may be TRBD1 (6 bases). The CDR3 spans 13 residues. Trimming took off 5 bases at V and 5 bases at J, with 13 bases between the two ends. The germline gives CDR1 MGHDK, CDR2 SYGVNS. In DNA form, the CDR3 reads TGTGCCAGCAGTTTACAGGGAGACCACGAGCAGTACTTC. It encodes CASSLQGDHEQYF.

The chain employs TRBV27 and TRBJ1-2, with D unresolved. Germline V gene data show CDR1 as MNHEY and CDR2 as SMNVEV (reference sequence). There are 12 residues in the CDR3. Trimming cost V 6 bases and J 8 bases, with 13 bases left between them. The CDR3 region has the DNA TGTGCCAGCAGGGGTGCGGAGGTCGGCTACACCTTC. Amino acids: CASRGAEVGYTF.

The chain links TRBV7-9 to TRBJ2-3; 14 nucleotides align to TRBD2. J lost 5 bases, V lost 5 bases, and 6 bases had no gene match. The length of the CDR3 is 16 residues. Germline lookup yields CDR1 SEHNR and CDR2 FQNEAQ (reference sequence). The CDR3 sequence is CASSLGLAGEGDTQYF. CDR3 sequence (DNA): TGTGCCAGCAGCCTGGGACTAGCGGGAGAGGGAGATACGCAGTATTTT. The whole variable domain, filled in from reference TRBV7-9 and TRBJ2-3, reads DTGVSQNPRHKITKRGQNVTFRCDPISEHNRLYWYRQTLGQGPEFLTYFQNEAQLEKSRLLSDRFSAERPKGSFSTLEIQRTEQGDSAMYLCASSLGLAGEGDTQYFGPGTRLTVL.

The genes are TRBV6-6 and TRBJ2-3; the match to TRBD2 covers 7 bases. The length of the CDR3 is 15 residues. V was clipped by 2 bases and J by 2 bases; unmatched bases: 4. Per germline, CDR1 MNHNY and CDR2 SVGAGI (reference sequence). This CDR3 reads CASSYQRDPTDTQYF. The CDR3 nucleotides are TGTGCCAGCAGTTACCAGCGGGACCCCACAGATACGCAGTATTTT.

V and J are TRBV7-8 and TRBJ2-7, with D unclear. Germline V gives CDR1 SGHVS, CDR2 FQNEAQ. Trimming took 3 bases from V and 1 from J, leaving 4 bases between them. CDR3 length: 12 residues. CDR3 bases: TGTGCCAGCAGCTTTCTATCCTACGAGCAGTACTTC. This gives the protein CASSFLSYEQYF.

The CDR3, as DNA: TGTGCCAGCAGCAACACAGGGGGAACAGATACGCAGTATTTT. Translation: CASSNTGGTDTQYF. This rearrangement joins TRBV7-9 to TRBJ2-3; 8 bases line up with TRBD1. The CDR3 totals 14 residues. The V gene's germline CDR1 is SEHNR and CDR2 FQNEAQ (reference sequence). With 5 bases clipped from V and 3 bases from J, the junction kept 4 bases outside the gene matches. Together with reference TRBV7-9 and TRBJ2-3, the CDR3 gives the full variable domain: DTGVSQNPRHKITKRGQNVTFRCDPISEHNRLYWYRQTLGQGPEFLTYFQNEAQLEKSRLLSDRFSAERPKGSFSTLEIQRTEQGDSAMYLCASSNTGGTDTQYFGPGTRLTVL.

This sequence joins TRBV4-1 and TRBJ2-7; D is uncertain. V lost 1 base to trimming and J lost 6 bases, with 7 bases between them. The CDR3 is 12 amino acids. Germline lookup yields CDR1 MGHRA and CDR2 YSYEKL. This CDR3 reads CASSQGYGEQYF. CDR3 DNA: TGCGCCAGCAGCCAAGGGTACGGCGAGCAGTACTTC.

The chain links TRBV9 to TRBJ2-1; 9 nucleotides align to TRBD2. The CDR3 extends over 18 amino acids. From germline, CDR1 is SGDLS and CDR2 YYNGEE. V was pared by 4 bases and J by 1 base, with 12 bases of the junction left unmatched. The CDR3 DNA reads TGTGCCAGCAGCCCTCGTTCTAGCGGGACCTCGTCCTACAATGAGCAGTTCTTC. Protein: CASSPRSSGTSSYNEQFF.

The chain employs TRBV19 and TRBJ2-7; TRBD2 matches 7 bases. V lost 5 bases to trimming and J lost 3 bases; unmatched junction nucleotides: 7. CDR3 length equals 14 residues. CDR1 LNHDA and CDR2 SQIVND come from the germline V gene (reference sequence). In DNA, the CDR3 is TGTGCCAGTAGTTCCCGGACTAGTTACTACGAGCAGTACTTC. This encodes CASSSRTSYYEQYF.

V and J are TRBV29-1 and TRBJ1-2, with 9 positions matching TRBD1. Germline CDR1 reads SQVTM; CDR2 reads ANQGSEA. This CDR3 contains 14 residues. V lost 3 bases and J lost 8; bases outside the gene matches: 10. DNA for the CDR3: TGCAGCGTTGACCGGGACAGGGCACTGGGGGGCTACACCTTC. Its translation is CSVDRDRALGGYTF. Based on the CDR3 plus reference TRBV29-1 and TRBJ1-2, the full variable domain is SAVISQKPSRDICQRGTSLTIQCQVDSQVTMMFWYRQQPGQSLTLIATANQGSEATYESGFVIDKFPISRPNLTFSTLTVSNMSPEDSSIYLCSVDRDRALGGYTFGSGTRLTVV.

V is TRBV30 and J is TRBJ2-3, with D unclear. V was shortened by 8 bases and J by 1 base, with 19 bases between the two germline ends. In germline, CDR1 is GTSNPN, CDR2 SVGIG (reference sequence). The CDR3 is made up of 15 amino acids. The CDR3 coding sequence is TGTGCCGTTATTATGGGGTCGGCGGGCACAGATACGCAGTATTTT. This sequence encodes CAVIMGSAGTDTQYF.

The genes are TRBV9 and TRBJ2-2; 13 bases are shared with TRBD2. Unmatched junction bases numbered 4, after V lost 4 bases and J lost 1 base. Looked up from germline, CDR1 is SGDLS and CDR2 is YYNGEE. This CDR3 spans 17 amino acids. The CDR3 sequence: CASSPRLAGGNTGELFF. CDR3 in DNA: TGTGCCAGCAGCCCACGACTAGCGGGGGGGAACACCGGGGAGCTGTTTTTT.

The rearrangement links TRBV5-1 to TRBJ1-3; TRBD1 might be the D (5 bases). CDR1 is SGHRS, CDR2 YFSETQ, per germline. Trimming removed 0 bases from V and 7 bases from J, with 14 bases in between. The CDR3 covers 15 residues. The CDR3, as DNA: TGCGCCAGCAGCTTGGCTTGGGGGGACGGGAACACCATATATTTT. Translating gives CASSLAWGDGNTIYF.

The chain has TRBV4-1 and TRBJ1-2; 10 bases are a match to TRBD1. Per the germline V gene, CDR1 is MGHRA and CDR2 is YSYEKL. The CDR3 consists of 16 residues. J gave up 2 bases and V 0 bases, and 3 bases lay outside the gene matches. CDR3 coding DNA: TGCGCCAGCAGCCAAGAACGGACAGGGGGAAACTATGGCTACACCTTC. This encodes CASSQERTGGNYGYTF.

The rearrangement links TRBV29-1 to TRBJ2-1; D perhaps matches TRBD2 (6 bases). Trimming stripped 5 bases from V and 6 bases from J, with 14 bases between. From germline, CDR1 is SQVTM and CDR2 ANQGSEA. The CDR3 covers 13 residues. The CDR3 sequence is CSVYGGPGNEQFF. In nucleotides, the CDR3 is TGCAGCGTTTATGGAGGGCCGGGCAATGAGCAGTTCTTC.

The rearrangement uses TRBV13 and TRBJ2-7; D possibly corresponds to TRBD2 (7 bases). The V gene's germline CDR1 is PRHDT and CDR2 FYEKMQ (reference sequence). V was trimmed by 5 bases and J by 9 bases, leaving 17 bases between them. This CDR3 has 13 residues. In DNA, the CDR3 is TGTGCCAGCAGCCAACCGGGGGGCGGGCGGCAGTACTTC. It codes for CASSQPGGGRQYF.

The V and J genes are TRBV27 and TRBJ1-2; no firm D call. Trimming took off 4 bases at V and 4 bases at J, with 10 bases between the two ends. Germline loops: CDR1 MNHEY, CDR2 SMNVEV (reference sequence). This CDR3 spans 13 amino acids. The CDR3 nucleotides read TGTGCCAGCAGTTCCGGGCGCTCCTATGGCTACACCTTC. It yields the protein CASSSGRSYGYTF.

The chain combines TRBV6-5 with TRBJ2-7, with 7 bases lining up with TRBD1. Germline lookup yields CDR1 MNHEY and CDR2 SVGAGI. Trimming cost V 7 bases and J 6 bases; bases outside gene matches: 12. This CDR3 contains 14 residues. The CDR3 DNA reads as TGTGCCAGCACCACAAAGGGACAGCTCGGCGAGCAGTACTTC. Encoded protein: CASTTKGQLGEQYF.

The V call is TRBV10-3, the J call TRBJ2-5; D perhaps matches TRBD1 (6 bases). The V and J ends lost 7 bases and 7 bases respectively, with 16 bases between them. The CDR3 length is 13 residues. Germline-derived CDR1 and CDR2 are ENHRY and SYGVKD. CDR3 in amino acids: CAITNDKGGTQYF. The CDR3 DNA reads as TGTGCCATCACGAACGACAAAGGGGGGACCCAGTACTTC.

A single count supports this clone. The rearrangement links TRBV5-1 to TRBJ2-1; perhaps TRBD2 as D (6 bases). Per germline, CDR1 SGHRS and CDR2 YFSETQ. The CDR3 contains 15 residues. Trimming pared 6 bases from V and 2 bases from J, leaving 15 bases between. The CDR3: CASKRRRDPYNEQFF. The DNA for the CDR3 is TGCGCCAGCAAACGCCGGCGGGACCCCTACAATGAGCAGTTCTTC.

The rearrangement joins TRBV2 to TRBJ1-1; D call uncertain. With 6 bases removed from V and 4 bases from J, the gap between germline ends came to 15 bases. Germline loops: CDR1 SNHLY, CDR2 FYNNEI. The CDR3 contains 14 residues. The CDR3 protein is CASSPYVGSTEAFF. The CDR3 DNA reads as TGTGCCAGCAGCCCCTACGTGGGGAGCACTGAAGCTTTCTTT.

The V and J genes are TRBV7-9 and TRBJ2-7; D is possibly TRBD1 or TRBD2 (5 bases each). This CDR3 has 11 residues. The V and J ends lost 5 bases and 5 bases respectively, with 7 bases between them. CDR1 and CDR2 from the germline V gene are SEHNR and FQNEAQ (reference sequence). CDR3 residues: CASSPGHEQYF. The CDR3 DNA reads as TGTGCCAGCAGCCCGGGGCACGAGCAGTACTTC.